Listed here is a single T cell receptor (beta chain). This record belongs to a study of blood T cell repertoires in COVID-19. As for the study in general: From the United States, Italy and Spain came samples of acute and convalescent COVID-19. The cDNA or gDNA used as material had been derived from T cells, B-cell-depleted T cells, or PBMCs.

The CDR3 is 14 amino acids. CDR1 and CDR2 from the germline V gene are SEHNR and FQNEAQ (reference sequence). With 5 bases clipped from V and 6 bases from J, the junction kept 8 bases outside the gene matches. Original processing notes: By means of reference gene primer amplification, nucleated cell counts were estimated. Sequenced by immunoSEQ multiplex PCR; TCRdb stores in-frame clones only, minus some. The V and J calls and clone size were taken over from that table, and D and trimming were inferred from the DNA. This table has approximately 22,000 clones, around four fifths appearing once. Those enrolled in Seattle joined during active infection and were followed longitudinally afterward.

The rearrangement joins TRBV7-9 to TRBJ1-1; 8 bases align to TRBD1. This receptor was identified in a woman in her 70s with COVID-19, enrolled during active disease. The sample taken for sequencing was peripheral blood. The CDR3 DNA is TGTGCCAGCAGCCGCGGACAGGGAGTCGCTGAAGCTTTCTTT. Protein product: CASSRGQGVAEAFF.